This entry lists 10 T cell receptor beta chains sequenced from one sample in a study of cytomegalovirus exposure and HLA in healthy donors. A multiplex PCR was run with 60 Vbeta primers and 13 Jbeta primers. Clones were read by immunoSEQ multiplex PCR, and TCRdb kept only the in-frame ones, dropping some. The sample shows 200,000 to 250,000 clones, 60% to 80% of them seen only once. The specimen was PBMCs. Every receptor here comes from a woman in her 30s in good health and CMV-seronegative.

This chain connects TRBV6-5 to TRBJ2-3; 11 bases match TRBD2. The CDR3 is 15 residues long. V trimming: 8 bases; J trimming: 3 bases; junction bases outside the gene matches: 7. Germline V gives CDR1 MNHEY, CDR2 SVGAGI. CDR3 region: CASSLAGGQTDTQYF. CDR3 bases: TGTGCCAGCTCATTAGCGGGGGGGCAAACAGATACGCAGTATTTT.

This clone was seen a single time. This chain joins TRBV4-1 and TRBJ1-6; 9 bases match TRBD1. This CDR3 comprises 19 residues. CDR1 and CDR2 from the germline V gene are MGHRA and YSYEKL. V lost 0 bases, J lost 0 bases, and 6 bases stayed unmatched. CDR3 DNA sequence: TGCGCCAGCAGCCAAGATCGGGGGACAGGGTTCTCCTATAATTCACCCCTCCACTTT. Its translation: CASSQDRGTGFSYNSPLHF.

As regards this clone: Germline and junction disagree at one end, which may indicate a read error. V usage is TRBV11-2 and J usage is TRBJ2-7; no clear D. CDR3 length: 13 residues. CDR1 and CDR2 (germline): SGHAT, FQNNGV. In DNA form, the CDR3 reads TGTGACAGCAGCTTTGACTTTGCGAGGGAGCAGTACTTC. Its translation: CDSSFDFAREQYF.

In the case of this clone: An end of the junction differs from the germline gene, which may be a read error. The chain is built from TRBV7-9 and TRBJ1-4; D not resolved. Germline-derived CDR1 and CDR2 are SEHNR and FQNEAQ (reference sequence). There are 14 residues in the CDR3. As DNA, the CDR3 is TGTTCCAGCAGCTTGACAAGGCCTAATGAAAAACTGTTTTTT. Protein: CSSSLTRPNEKLFF.

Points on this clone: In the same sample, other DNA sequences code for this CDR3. CDR3 DNA: TGTGCCAGCAGTTTAGGACAGGTGAACACTGAAGCTTTCTTT. Translation gives CASSLGQVNTEAFF. The rearrangement joins TRBV27 to TRBJ1-1; 7 bases align to TRBD1. Losses at the gene ends were 2 bases for V and 0 bases for J; bases not matched to a gene: 0. Per the germline V gene, CDR1 is MNHEY and CDR2 is SMNVEV (reference sequence). This CDR3 region has 14 residues.

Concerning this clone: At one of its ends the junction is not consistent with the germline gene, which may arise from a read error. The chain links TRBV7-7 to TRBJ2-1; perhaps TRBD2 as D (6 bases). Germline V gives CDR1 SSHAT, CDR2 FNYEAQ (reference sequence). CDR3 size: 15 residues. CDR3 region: CASSPGRGSYNEQFF. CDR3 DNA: TGTGCTAGCAGCCCCGGGCGGGGATCCTACAATGAGCAGTTCTTC.

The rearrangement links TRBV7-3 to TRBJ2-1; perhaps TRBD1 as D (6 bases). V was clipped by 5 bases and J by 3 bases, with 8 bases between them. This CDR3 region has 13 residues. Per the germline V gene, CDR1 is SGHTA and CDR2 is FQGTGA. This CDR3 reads CASSPGHYNEQFF. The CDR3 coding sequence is TGTGCCAGCAGCCCGGGACACTACAATGAGCAGTTCTTC.

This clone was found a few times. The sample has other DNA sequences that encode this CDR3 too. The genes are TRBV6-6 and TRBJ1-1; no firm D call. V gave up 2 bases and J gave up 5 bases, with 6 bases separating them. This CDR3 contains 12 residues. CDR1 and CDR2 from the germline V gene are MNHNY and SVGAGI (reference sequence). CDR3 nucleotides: TGTGCCAGCAGTTACGAGGGTACTGAAGCTTTCTTT. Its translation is CASSYEGTEAFF.

The CDR3 nucleotides are TGTGCCAGCGGCGTCGTAGCGGGAGGTCACAATGAGCAGTTCTTC. Translation gives CASGVVAGGHNEQFF. This chain connects TRBV6-1 to TRBJ2-1, with 10 bases aligning to TRBD2. V trimming: 8 bases; J trimming: 5 bases; junction bases outside the gene matches: 9. Germline V gene data show CDR1 as MNHNS and CDR2 as SASEGT. The CDR3 length is 15 residues.

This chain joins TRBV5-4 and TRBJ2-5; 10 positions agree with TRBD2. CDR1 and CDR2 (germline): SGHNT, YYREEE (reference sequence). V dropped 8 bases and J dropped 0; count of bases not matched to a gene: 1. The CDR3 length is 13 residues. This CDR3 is CASSGGYQETQYF. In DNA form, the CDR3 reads TGTGCCAGTAGCGGGGGGTACCAAGAGACCCAGTACTTC.